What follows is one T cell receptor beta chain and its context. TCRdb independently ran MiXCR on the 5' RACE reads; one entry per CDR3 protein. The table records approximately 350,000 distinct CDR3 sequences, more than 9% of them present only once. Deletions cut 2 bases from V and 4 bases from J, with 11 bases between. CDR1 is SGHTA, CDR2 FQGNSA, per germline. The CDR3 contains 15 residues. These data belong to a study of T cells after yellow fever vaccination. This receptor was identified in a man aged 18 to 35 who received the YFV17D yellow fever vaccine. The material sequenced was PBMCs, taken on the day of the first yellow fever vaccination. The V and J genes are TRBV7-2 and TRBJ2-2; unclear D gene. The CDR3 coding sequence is TGTGCCAGCAGCTTACAAGTTTGGAGCACCGGGGAGCTGTTTTTT. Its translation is CASSLQVWSTGELFF.